Given below is one TCR beta chain in context. Authors' data handling: Quantification of nucleated cells was approximated via reference gene primer amplification. TCRdb keeps only in-frame clones here, not all; method: immunoSEQ multiplex PCR. V and J calls and clone size are those listed in that table; D and trimming were worked out from the DNA. Of some 140,000 clones detected, roughly 84% appear once; the ten largest clones hold under 0.8%. Patients from Seattle were sampled longitudinally, starting during active infection. The data were obtained in a study of blood T cell repertoires in COVID-19. For the study at large: Samples of COVID-19 (acute and convalescent) were obtained from the United States, Italy and Spain. Sources were T cells, B-cell-depleted T cells, or PBMCs; the material itself was cDNA or gDNA.

This clonotype was sampled from a man between 60 and 75 years old with COVID-19, enrolled during active disease. The sequenced sample consisted of peripheral blood.

CDR3 nucleotides: TGTGCCATCAGTGAATTAAAGGGGCCAAGCTATGGCTACACCTTC. It specifies CAISELKGPSYGYTF. The V gene is TRBV10-3, the J gene TRBJ1-2; D perhaps matches TRBD1 (5 bases). The V gene lost 3 bases and the J gene lost 4 bases, with 15 bases spanning the gap. The CDR3 loop spans 15 amino acids. Germline V gene sequence: CDR1 ENHRY, CDR2 SYGVKD.